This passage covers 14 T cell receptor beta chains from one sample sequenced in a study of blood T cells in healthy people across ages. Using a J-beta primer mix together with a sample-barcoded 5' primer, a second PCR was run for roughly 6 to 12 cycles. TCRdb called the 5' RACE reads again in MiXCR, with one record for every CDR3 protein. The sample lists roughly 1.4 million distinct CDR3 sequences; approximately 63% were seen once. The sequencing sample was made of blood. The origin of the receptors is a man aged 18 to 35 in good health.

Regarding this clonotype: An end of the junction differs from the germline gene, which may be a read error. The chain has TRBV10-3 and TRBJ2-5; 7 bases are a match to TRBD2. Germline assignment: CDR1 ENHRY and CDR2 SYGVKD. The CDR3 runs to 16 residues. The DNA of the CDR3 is TGTGTCATCAGTGAGTCCGCGGGGGTTGGCTTAAATGAGCAGTACTTC. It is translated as CVISESAGVGLNEQYF.

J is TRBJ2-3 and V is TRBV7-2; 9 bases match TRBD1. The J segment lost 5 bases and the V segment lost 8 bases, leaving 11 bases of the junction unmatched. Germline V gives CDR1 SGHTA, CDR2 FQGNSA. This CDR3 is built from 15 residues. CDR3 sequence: CASALGQGLKDTQYF. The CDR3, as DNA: TGTGCCAGCGCCTTAGGACAGGGGCTTAAAGATACGCAGTATTTT.

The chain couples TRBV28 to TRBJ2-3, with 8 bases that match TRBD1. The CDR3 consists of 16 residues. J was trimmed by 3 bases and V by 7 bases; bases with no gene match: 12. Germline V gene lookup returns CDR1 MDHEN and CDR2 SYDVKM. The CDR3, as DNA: TGTGCCAGCATTAACCTCCGGGACAGGCAAACAGATACGCAGTATTTT. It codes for CASINLRDRQTDTQYF.

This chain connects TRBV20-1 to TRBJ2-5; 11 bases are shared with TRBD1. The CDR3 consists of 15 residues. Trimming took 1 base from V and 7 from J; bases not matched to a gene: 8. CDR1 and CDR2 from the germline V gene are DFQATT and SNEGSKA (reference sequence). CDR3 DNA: TGCAGTGCTAGAGCGGACAGGGGGCTTTTCGGGACCCAGTACTTC. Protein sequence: CSARADRGLFGTQYF.

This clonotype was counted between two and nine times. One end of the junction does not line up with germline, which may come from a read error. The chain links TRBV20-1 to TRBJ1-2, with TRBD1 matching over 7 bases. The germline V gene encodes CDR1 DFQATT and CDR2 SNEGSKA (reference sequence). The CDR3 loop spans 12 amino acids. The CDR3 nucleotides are TGTATTCACGGGACAGCAAACTATGGCTACACCTTC. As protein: CIHGTANYGYTF.

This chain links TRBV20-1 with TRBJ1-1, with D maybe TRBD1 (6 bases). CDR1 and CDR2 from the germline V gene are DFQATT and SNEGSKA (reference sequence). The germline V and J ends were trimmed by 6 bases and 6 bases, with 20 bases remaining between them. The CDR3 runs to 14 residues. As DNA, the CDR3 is TGCAGTGCCCACGAAACAGGGATTGGCGCTGAAGCTTTCTTT. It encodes CSAHETGIGAEAFF.

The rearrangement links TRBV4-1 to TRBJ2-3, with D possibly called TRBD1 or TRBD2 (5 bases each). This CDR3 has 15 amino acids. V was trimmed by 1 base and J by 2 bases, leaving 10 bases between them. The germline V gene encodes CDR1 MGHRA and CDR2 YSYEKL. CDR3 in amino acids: CASSQAQGDTDTQYF. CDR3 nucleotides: TGCGCCAGCAGCCAAGCTCAGGGAGACACAGATACGCAGTATTTT.

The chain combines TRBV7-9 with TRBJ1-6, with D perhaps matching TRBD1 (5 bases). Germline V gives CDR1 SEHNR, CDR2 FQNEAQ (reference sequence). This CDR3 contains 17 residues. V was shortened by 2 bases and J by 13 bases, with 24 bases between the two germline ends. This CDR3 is CASSLSKGVLDGFPLHF. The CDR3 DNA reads TGTGCCAGCAGCTTATCTAAAGGGGTTCTGGATGGTTTCCCCCTCCACTTT.

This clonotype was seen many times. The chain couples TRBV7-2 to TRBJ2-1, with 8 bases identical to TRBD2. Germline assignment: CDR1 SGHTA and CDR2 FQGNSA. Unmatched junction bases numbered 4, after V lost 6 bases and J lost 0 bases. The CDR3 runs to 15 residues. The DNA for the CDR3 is TGTGCCAGCAGTTTTAGCGGGAACTCCTACAATGAGCAGTTCTTC. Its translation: CASSFSGNSYNEQFF.

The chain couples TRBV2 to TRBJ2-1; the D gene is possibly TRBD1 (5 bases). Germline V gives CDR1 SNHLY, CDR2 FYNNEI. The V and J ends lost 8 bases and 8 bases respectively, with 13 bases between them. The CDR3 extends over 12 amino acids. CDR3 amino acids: CASPLDRDEQFF. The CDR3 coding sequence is TGTGCCAGCCCGCTCGACAGAGATGAGCAGTTCTTC.

In nucleotides, the CDR3 is TGTGCCAGCAGACGCGAAACAGGGTTCGAGCAGTACTTC. This encodes CASRRETGFEQYF. The genes are TRBV6-2 or TRBV6-3 and TRBJ2-7; tentatively, D is TRBD1 (6 bases). The CDR3 is 13 residues long. CDR1 MNHEY and CDR2 SVGEGT come from the germline V gene. Trimming took 6 bases from V and 6 from J, leaving 15 bases between them.

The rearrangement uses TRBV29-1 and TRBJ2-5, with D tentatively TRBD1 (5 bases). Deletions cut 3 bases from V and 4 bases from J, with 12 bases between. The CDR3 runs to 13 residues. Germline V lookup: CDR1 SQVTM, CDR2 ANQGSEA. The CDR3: CSVDIRGGETQYF. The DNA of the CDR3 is TGCAGCGTTGATATTAGGGGTGGAGAGACCCAGTACTTC.

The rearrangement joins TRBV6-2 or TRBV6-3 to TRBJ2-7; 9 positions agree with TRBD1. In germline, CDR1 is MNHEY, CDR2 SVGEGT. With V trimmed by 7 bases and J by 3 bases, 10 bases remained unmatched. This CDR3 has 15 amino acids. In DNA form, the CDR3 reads TGTGCCAGCATCCCCGGGGGACAGGGTTACTACGAGCAGTACTTC. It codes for CASIPGGQGYYEQYF.

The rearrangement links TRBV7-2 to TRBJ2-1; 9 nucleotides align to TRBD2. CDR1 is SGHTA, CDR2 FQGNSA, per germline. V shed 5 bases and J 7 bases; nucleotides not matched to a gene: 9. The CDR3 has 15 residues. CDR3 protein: CASSPLAGDGNEQFF. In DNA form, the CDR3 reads TGTGCCAGCAGCCCATTAGCGGGAGACGGGAATGAGCAGTTCTTC.